The subject of this entry is one T cell receptor beta chain. This sample is part of a study of blood T cell repertoires in COVID-19. Study-level information: Acute-phase and convalescent COVID-19 samples originated in the United States, Italy and Spain. T cells, B-cell-depleted T cells, or PBMCs provided the cDNA or gDNA that served as material.

Cohort assignment relied on participant-reported clinical history. This CDR3 contains 15 residues. CDR1 is LGHDT and CDR2 is YNNKEL in the germline V gene (reference sequence). V was clipped by 3 bases and J by 2 bases, with 13 bases between them. Under the authors' procedure: Nucleated cell number was recorded as an estimate derived from reference gene primer amplification. Profiling relied on immunoSEQ multiplex PCR, and the TCRdb table lists in-frame clones only, not all of them. That table is the source of V, J and clone size, and D and trimming were worked out from the DNA. Seen here are fewer than 450,000 clones, more than 70% observed once, and the top ten hold 0.9% to 1.5%.

The chain recombines TRBV3-1 (or the pseudogene TRBV3-2) with TRBJ1-2; D possibly corresponds to TRBD1 (6 bases). The sequence derives from a woman younger than 35 who had recovered from COVID-19. Sequencing was carried out using PBMCs or T cells enriched from blood (not recorded which). This CDR3 is CASSQGYRANYGYTF. DNA for the CDR3: TGTGCCAGCAGCCAGGGGTACAGGGCAAACTATGGCTACACCTTC.